These 26 T cell receptor beta chains came from one sample sequenced in a study of T-cell reconstitution after alpha-beta-depleted transplantation in children. The TCRbeta library was prepared with unique molecular identifiers. MiXCR, run by TCRdb on the PCR reads, gives a single entry per CDR3 protein. The sample includes roughly 150,000 distinct CDR3 sequences, more than 9.5% seen only once; the top ten take approximately 13%. Sequencing used PBMCs, obtained before TCRalphabeta/CD19-depleted stem cell transplant. The receptors were gathered from a boy aged 2 to 9 with acute myeloid leukemia, due to receive a stem cell transplant.

This clonotype was found many times. V is TRBV30 and J is TRBJ2-5; perhaps TRBD1 as D (6 bases). Germline CDR1 GTSNPN, CDR2 SVGIG (reference sequence). V was pared by 6 bases and J by 2 bases, with 19 bases between. The CDR3 runs to 15 residues. The CDR3 loop is CACRPRTAPQETQYF. CDR3 nucleotides: TGTGCCTGCAGACCTAGGACAGCACCTCAAGAGACCCAGTACTTC.

This clonotype was detected ten times or more. The chain is built from TRBV5-1 and TRBJ2-7, with D perhaps matching TRBD2 (5 bases). CDR1 is SGHRS, CDR2 YFSETQ, per germline. Trimming removed 2 bases at V and 4 bases at J, with 10 bases between. The length of the CDR3 is 13 residues. The CDR3 DNA reads TGCGCCAGCAGCTTTGGACTTACTTACGAGCAGTACTTC. It translates to CASSFGLTYEQYF.

This clonotype was picked up many times. The V call is TRBV5-1, the J call TRBJ2-3, with TRBD2 matching 10 bases. V lost 2 bases and J lost 4; bases outside the gene matches: 7. This CDR3 region has 16 residues. Germline loops: CDR1 SGHRS, CDR2 YFSETQ. CDR3 sequence (DNA): TGCGCCAGCAGCTTAAGGGTAGCGGGGGGTCCAGATACGCAGTATTTT. The encoded protein is CASSLRVAGGPDTQYF.

This clonotype was found many times. J is TRBJ1-2 and V is TRBV9; tentative D call: TRBD1 (6 bases). Per germline, CDR1 SGDLS and CDR2 YYNGEE. V was shortened by 4 bases and J by 3 bases, with 19 bases between the two germline ends. The CDR3 spans 16 residues. CDR3 in DNA: TGTGCCAGCAGCCTCCCCATGGGGGGCGTTTACTATGGCTACACCTTC. This sequence encodes CASSLPMGGVYYGYTF.

In this sample, this clonotype turned up a few times. The rearrangement joins TRBV25-1 to TRBJ1-1; D ambiguous. There are 14 residues in the CDR3. Germline loops: CDR1 MGHDK, CDR2 SYGVNS. The ends were cut back, 6 bases at V and 3 bases at J, with 14 bases in the middle. This CDR3 reads CASRGKGRDTEAFF. Here the CDR3 DNA reads TGTGCCAGCAGGGGGAAGGGTAGGGACACTGAAGCTTTCTTT.

This clonotype was seen many times. This chain uses TRBV7-8 with TRBJ2-2; the match to TRBD2 covers 7 bases. There are 15 residues in the CDR3. After removal of 6 bases from V and 5 bases from J, the junction contained 9 bases not matched to a gene. CDR1 is SGHVS and CDR2 is FQNEAQ in the germline V gene. CDR3 residues: CASRPGRGGTGELFF. The CDR3 region has the DNA TGTGCCAGCAGACCGGGACGGGGAGGGACCGGGGAGCTGTTTTTT. The whole variable domain, filled in from reference TRBV7-8 and TRBJ2-2, reads GAGVSQSPRYKVAKRGQDVALRCDPISGHVSLFWYQQALGQGPEFLTYFQNEAQLDKSGLPSDRFFAERPEGSVSTLKIQRTQQEDSAVYLCASRPGRGGTGELFFGEGSRLTVL.

In the case of this clonotype: A much larger clone sits a single nucleotide away, making a read error possible. The chain has TRBV7-9 and TRBJ1-2, with 9 bases that match TRBD1. Germline V lookup: CDR1 SEHNR, CDR2 FQNEAQ (reference sequence). The CDR3 totals 16 residues. CDR3 nucleotide sequence: TGTGCCATCAGCTTAGCGGGGGACAGGGTTGACTATGGCTACACCTTC. It specifies CAISLAGDRVDYGYTF.

This clonotype has a count of ten or more. The CDR3: CASSLEQNNSPLHF. The CDR3 nucleotides are TGTGCCAGCAGCCTCGAACAGAACAATTCACCCCTCCACTTT. V usage is TRBV6-1 and J usage is TRBJ1-6, with D unclear. V shed 6 bases and J shed 7 bases, with 13 bases lying between them. The CDR3 is 14 amino acids. CDR1 and CDR2 (germline): MNHNS, SASEGT.

This clonotype appeared many times. The chain carries TRBV28 and TRBJ1-3; TRBD1 agrees at 7 bases. In germline, CDR1 is MDHEN, CDR2 SYDVKM. With 7 bases clipped from V and 3 bases from J, the junction kept 9 bases outside the gene matches. The CDR3 consists of 15 residues. The CDR3 sequence is CASKDRVIGGNTIYF. CDR3 nucleotide sequence: TGTGCCAGCAAAGACAGGGTCATCGGTGGAAACACCATATATTTT.

This clonotype showed up many times. This chain joins TRBV20-1 and TRBJ2-3, with D possibly matching TRBD2 (6 bases). Trimming shortened V by 3 bases and J by 7 bases, and 8 bases separated the two germline ends. Germline V gene sequence: CDR1 DFQATT, CDR2 SNEGSKA (reference sequence). This CDR3 is 11 amino acids long. CDR3 DNA sequence: TGCAGTGCTAGGGCGGGATATACGCAGTATTTT. It codes for CSARAGYTQYF.

V and J are TRBV7-2 and TRBJ2-1; a possible D gene is TRBD2 (6 bases). V gave up 1 base and J gave up 10 bases, with 23 bases separating them. The V gene's germline CDR1 is SGHTA and CDR2 FQGNSA. CDR3 length equals 17 residues. The CDR3 region is CASSLGGAHQVGREQFF. The CDR3 DNA is TGTGCCAGCAGCTTAGGAGGGGCCCACCAAGTTGGGAGGGAGCAGTTCTTC.

This clonotype was seen ten or more times. The rearrangement links TRBV20-1 to TRBJ1-4; D gene ambiguous. V lost 3 bases, J lost 0 bases, and 5 bases lay in between. CDR3 size: 13 residues. Germline CDR1 and CDR2: DFQATT and SNEGSKA (reference sequence). This CDR3 is CSASLTTNEKLFF. The CDR3 DNA sequence: TGCAGTGCTAGTCTCACAACTAATGAAAAACTGTTTTTT.

This clonotype has at least ten counts. This may stem from a read error, because a much larger clone lies one nucleotide away. The gene calls are TRBV5-1 and TRBJ2-3, with unresolved D. This CDR3 contains 16 residues. The ends were cut back, 7 bases at V and 6 bases at J, with 24 bases in the middle. From germline, CDR1 is SGHRS and CDR2 YFSETQ. The CDR3 region has the DNA TGCGCCAGCGCCGACACAATAGATACCAGTGAGGATACGCAGTATTTT. It specifies CASADTIDTSEDTQYF.

This clonotype came up many times. V is TRBV3-1 and J is TRBJ2-3; no clear D gene. Germline V gives CDR1 LGHDT, CDR2 YNNKEL (reference sequence). The CDR3 length is 13 residues. Trimming stripped 3 bases from V and 6 bases from J, with 10 bases between. The CDR3 nucleotides are TGTGCCAGCAGCCAGATACTGAGCGATACGCAGTATTTT. This codes for CASSQILSDTQYF.

This clonotype has at least ten counts. The chain couples TRBV7-9 to TRBJ2-5; 8 positions agree with TRBD1. The CDR3 is 14 residues long. Trimming removed 4 bases from V and 3 bases from J; junction bases left unmatched: 4. Germline CDR1 reads SEHNR; CDR2 reads FQNEAQ (reference sequence). CDR3 coding DNA: TGTGCCAGCAGCTCCAGGGGGCGGGAAGAGACCCAGTACTTC. Translation: CASSSRGREETQYF.

This clonotype was counted many times. The V and J genes are TRBV12-3 or TRBV12-4 and TRBJ1-1, with TRBD1 matching 7 bases. Germline trimming cut 2 bases from V and 5 bases from J; bases unmatched to any gene: 5. The CDR3 totals 14 residues. Here the CDR3 reads CASSLQGVWTEAFF. In DNA, the CDR3 is TGTGCCAGCAGTTTACAGGGGGTTTGGACTGAAGCTTTCTTT.

This clonotype was picked up many times. V usage is TRBV4-1 and J usage is TRBJ2-1; D unclear. V lost 8 bases to trimming and J lost 8 bases, with 34 bases between them. The CDR3 runs 19 residues. Germline CDR1 is MGHRA and CDR2 is YSYEKL. The DNA of the CDR3 is TGCGCCAGCCAAGATTACCGGTCCTTGGGCGCCAAACACCAGGATGAGCAGTTCTTC. Translating gives CASQDYRSLGAKHQDEQFF.

This clonotype was seen repeatedly, ten times or more. The chain uses TRBV20-1 and TRBJ2-7; 10 bases align to TRBD2. The CDR3 consists of 14 residues. The germline CDR1 and CDR2 sequences are DFQATT and SNEGSKA (reference sequence). Germline trimming cut 6 bases from V and 0 bases from J; bases unmatched to any gene: 5. DNA for the CDR3: TGCAGTGCAAGCGGGGGGGCCAGCTCCTACGAGCAGTACGTC. Amino acids: CSASGGASSYEQYV.

This clonotype was seen many times. The chain recombines TRBV4-1 with TRBJ2-1; D is possibly TRBD2 (5 bases). V was cut by 2 bases and J by 9 bases, with 14 bases left in between. Germline V gives CDR1 MGHRA, CDR2 YSYEKL. CDR3 length: 14 residues. CDR3 sequence: CASSQSSLGFEQFF. The CDR3 coding sequence is TGCGCCAGCAGCCAATCCTCACTAGGGTTTGAGCAGTTCTTC.

A word on this clonotype: Just one base apart from a much larger clone, this may be a read error. The chain links TRBV20-1 to TRBJ2-1; 9 nucleotides match TRBD2. CDR1 and CDR2 from the germline V gene are DFQATT and SNEGSKA (reference sequence). The CDR3 runs to 16 residues. The CDR3 DNA follows: TGCATTGCTAGAAAGGTAGCGGGGGCAAAATACAATGAGCAGTTCTTC. It is translated as CIARKVAGAKYNEQFF.

The rearrangement links TRBV30 to TRBJ1-1; unclear D gene. CDR3 length: 11 amino acids. With 3 bases removed from V and 6 bases from J, the gap between germline ends came to 8 bases. Germline V gene sequence: CDR1 GTSNPN, CDR2 SVGIG (reference sequence). CDR3 DNA sequence: TGTGCCTGGAGACTCCTGTCTGAAGCTTTCTTT. Amino acids: CAWRLLSEAFF.

This chain joins TRBV10-2 and TRBJ2-1; D is ambiguous. V was cut by 2 bases and J by 10 bases, with 18 bases left in between. Germline lookup yields CDR1 WSHSY and CDR2 SAAADI. The CDR3 is 15 residues long. DNA of the CDR3: TGCGCCAGCAGTGAGGGCTCCATCTCCTCCAACGAGCAGTTCTTC. It yields the protein CASSEGSISSNEQFF.

On this clonotype itself: This clone may be a read error of a much larger clone one base away. This chain uses TRBV2 with TRBJ2-5, with 11 bases fitting TRBD2. CDR1 SNHLY and CDR2 FYNNEI come from the germline V gene. The CDR3 has 16 amino acids. The CDR3 loop reads CTSSELAGALQETQYF. The CDR3 nucleotides are TGTACCAGCAGTGAACTAGCGGGAGCGCTACAAGAGACCCAGTACTTC.

This clonotype was found many times. V gene TRBV5-1 combines with J gene TRBJ2-5, with D hard to call. Germline V gene data show CDR1 as SGHRS and CDR2 as YFSETQ. V was cut by 2 bases and J by 2 bases, with 10 bases left in between. This CDR3 region has 14 residues. DNA of the CDR3: TGCGCCAGCAGCTTTGGCACTACGCAAGAGACCCAGTACTTC. Residues: CASSFGTTQETQYF.

This clonotype was seen at least ten times. This chain joins TRBV28 and TRBJ2-3, with D perhaps matching TRBD1 (6 bases). Per the germline V gene, CDR1 is MDHEN and CDR2 is SYDVKM. The V end was cut by 4 bases, the J end by 4 bases, with 21 bases between. The CDR3 sequence is 17 residues long. The CDR3 DNA reads TGTGCCAGCAGTTCTCCCTGGGGGCAGACCCCCCCAGATACGCAGTATTTT. Translation: CASSSPWGQTPPDTQYF.

Ten or more counts support this clonotype. The rearrangement links TRBV11-2 to TRBJ1-1; a weak D match, TRBD1 (6 bases). Germline CDR1 and CDR2: SGHAT and FQNNGV. V was trimmed by 3 bases and J by 4 bases, leaving 15 bases between them. This CDR3 is built from 15 residues. This CDR3 reads CASSFFQGIGTEAFF. CDR3 nucleotides: TGTGCCAGCAGCTTTTTTCAGGGGATAGGCACTGAAGCTTTCTTT.